Listed below are T cell receptor beta chains from one sample, sequenced in a study of T cell responses to AZD1222 COVID-19 vaccine. The protocol was immunoSEQ multiplex PCR, while the TCRdb copy is restricted to in-frame clones and leaves out a portion. This repertoire shows 130,000 to 150,000 clones, around nine tenths found once; its top ten account for roughly 5.6%. The sample was peripheral blood, taken on day 0 of AZD1222 vaccination. The receptors derive from an adult in good health. Each CDR3 is given with its conserved first and last residue. A D gene is named only where the DNA matches it firmly. Size is omitted from some rows. Given values are once, few, many or a class for expanded clones.

V	J	D	size	DNA	CDR3
TRBV27	TRBJ2-3	NA	NA	TGTGCCAGCAGCGTCCCTCGGGCAGGGGCGGGGAATACGCAGTATTTT	CASSVPRAGAGNTQYF
TRBV5-1	TRBJ1-1	NA	NA	TGCGCCAGCAGCTTGGGGTTTCAGAACACTGAAGCTTTCTTT	CASSLGFQNTEAFF
TRBV24-1	TRBJ1-2	NA	NA	TGTGCCACCAGTGATTCCCGGGGCAGCCCCGGCTACACCTTC	CATSDSRGSPGYTF
TRBV6-5	TRBJ1-2	NA	NA	TGTGCCAGCAGCCAAGGTTCCCAGGCCACCTATGGCTACACCTTC	CASSQGSQATYGYTF
TRBV4-2	TRBJ1-1	NA	once	TGTGCCAGCAGCCAAGCAAGGATAACTGAAGCTTTCTTT	CASSQARITEAFF
TRBV19	TRBJ2-7	NA	few	TGTGCCAGTAGTACGACGGGAGCTCGGTACGAGCAGTACTTC	CASSTTGARYEQYF
TRBV5-4	TRBJ2-3	NA	NA	TGTGCCAGCCGCAACGGGGGCCCCCCAGATACGCAGTATTTT	CASRNGGPPDTQYF
TRBV14	TRBJ2-5	NA	NA	TGTGCCAGCAGCCACCAGACGTCAGACAGACTCCAAGAGACCCAGTACTTC	CASSHQTSDRLQETQYF
TRBV3-1/TRBV3-2	TRBJ1-3	NA	NA	TGTGCCAGCAGCTCCGGAAACACCATATATTTT	CASSSGNTIYF
TRBV27	TRBJ2-5	NA	NA	TGTGCCAGCAGAGGGGCCTGGGCCCAAGAGACCCAGTACTTC	CASRGAWAQETQYF
TRBV4-2	TRBJ2-7	NA	NA	TGTGCCAGCACACAGGCGGGCTTCTCCTACGAGCAGTACTTC	CASTQAGFSYEQYF
TRBV4-3	TRBJ2-2	TRBD2	NA	TGCGCCAGCAGCCAAGACTCGACTAGCGGGACCACCGGGGAGCTGTTTTTT	CASSQDSTSGTTGELFF
TRBV5-4	TRBJ2-1	NA	NA	TGTGCCAGCAGCCACCCCGTGGGAAATGAGCAGTTCTTC	CASSHPVGNEQFF
TRBV6-5	TRBJ2-7	NA	NA	TGTGCCAGCAGTTACCGACCTCCAGGGGATGGATACGAGCAGTACTTC	CASSYRPPGDGYEQYF
TRBV7-3	TRBJ2-1	TRBD1	NA	TGTGCCAGCAGCTCCACAGGGGTCTCCTACAATGAGCAGTTCTTC	CASSSTGVSYNEQFF
TRBV7-3	TRBJ2-1	NA	NA	TGTGCCAGCAGCCCGGCGACGGGTACTCATGAGCAGTTCTTC	CASSPATGTHEQFF
TRBV11-1	TRBJ2-5	TRBD2	NA	TGTGCCACTAGCGGGGGGGCCTCAGAGACCCAGTACTTC	CATSGGASETQYF
TRBV6-2/TRBV6-3	TRBJ2-7	NA	once	TGTGCCAGCAGTTACGTGGAGACCCAAGGCCACGAGCAGTACTTC	CASSYVETQGHEQYF
TRBV29-1	TRBJ2-3	TRBD1	NA	TGCAGCTTAGGACAGGGGGGAGAAGATACGCAGTATTTT	CSLGQGGEDTQYF
TRBV4-1	TRBJ2-7	NA	NA	TGCGCCAGCAGCCAAGCGGGCCAGGGGCTTCTGGACTACGAGCAGTACTTC	CASSQAGQGLLDYEQYF
TRBV28	TRBJ1-2	NA	NA	TGTGCCAGCAGTCGGGGGGTTTCCCTCTATGGCTACACCTTC	CASSRGVSLYGYTF
TRBV2	TRBJ2-1	NA	NA	TGTGCCAGCCGGTACTACAATGAGCAGTTCTTC	CASRYYNEQFF
TRBV9	TRBJ1-3	TRBD1	NA	TGTGCCAGCAGCGGACAGGGTTCGACCTCTGGAAACACCATATATTTT	CASSGQGSTSGNTIYF
TRBV10-3	TRBJ1-1	NA	NA	TGTGCCATCAGTAGGGCCGGGCAGGGACCGAGCGAAGCTTTCTTT	CAISRAGQGPSEAFF
TRBV5-1	TRBJ2-3	NA	NA	TGCGCCAGCAGCTTGGAAGAGCCAAGCACAGATACGCAGTATTTT	CASSLEEPSTDTQYF
TRBV5-5	TRBJ2-7	NA	NA	TGTGCCAGCAGCTTGGCGGGGATATACTACGAGCAGTACTTC	CASSLAGIYYEQYF
TRBV7-6	TRBJ2-1	TRBD1	NA	TGTGCCAGCAGCTCAGGGGGATCCTACAATGAGCAGTTCTTC	CASSSGGSYNEQFF
TRBV4-1	TRBJ1-4	NA	NA	TGCGCCAGCAGCCAGGCCAGCCTCTCCTCTAATGAAAAACTGTTTTTT	CASSQASLSSNEKLFF
TRBV19	TRBJ1-1	NA	once	TGTGCCAGTTCGGGGGTGTGGAACACTGAAGCTTTCTTT	CASSGVWNTEAFF
TRBV6-2/TRBV6-3	TRBJ1-1	NA	NA	TGTGCCAGCAGCCTAACGACGACCCTAGGCGCTGAAGCTTTCTTT	CASSLTTTLGAEAFF
TRBV6-5	TRBJ1-6	TRBD1	NA	TGTGCCAGCAGTCAGCGACAGGGTGGAGGATCACCCCTCCACTTT	CASSQRQGGGSPLHF
TRBV15	TRBJ1-4	NA	NA	TGTGCCACCAGCAGAGATCAGGGCGGTATACGCTTTTTT	CATSRDQGGIRFF
TRBV7-9	TRBJ2-7	NA	NA	TGTGCCAGCAGCTTGAATGGTCTCGAGCAGTACTTC	CASSLNGLEQYF
TRBV11-3	TRBJ2-5	NA	few	TGTGCCAGCAGCTTAGCGGCGTTGAGGGCCCCTCAAGAGACCCAGTACTTC	CASSLAALRAPQETQYF
TRBV7-2	TRBJ2-7	NA	NA	TGTGCCAGCAGCTTTGTAGGTGCCTTCTACGAGCAGTACTTC	CASSFVGAFYEQYF
TRBV7-2	TRBJ2-3	NA	NA	TGTGCCAGCAGCTTAGCAGCAGGGTATCGTACAGATACGCAGTATTTT	CASSLAAGYRTDTQYF
TRBV2	TRBJ2-2	NA	NA	TGTGCCAGCAGGACAGGAACTAACACCGGGGAGCTGTTTTTT	CASRTGTNTGELFF
TRBV13	TRBJ2-1	TRBD1	once	TGTGCCAGCAGCCGACGGACAGGGCCCAATGAGCAGTTCTTC	CASSRRTGPNEQFF
TRBV4-1	TRBJ2-1	TRBD2	NA	TGCGCCAGCAGCCCTGAAGCGGGGGGGTGGAATGAGCAGTTCTTC	CASSPEAGGWNEQFF
TRBV7-3	TRBJ2-5	NA	few	TGTGCCAGCAGCCCGCGCCCCGGAGAAGGTGGGACCCAGTACTTC	CASSPRPGEGGTQYF
TRBV2	TRBJ2-7	TRBD2	NA	TGTGCCAGCAGGGGACTAGCGGGGGCTTACTCCTACGAGCAGTACTTC	CASRGLAGAYSYEQYF
TRBV5-8	TRBJ1-3	NA	few	TGTGCCAGCAGCTTGAAAGGACGCTTCTCTGGAAACACCATATATTTT	CASSLKGRFSGNTIYF
TRBV29-1	TRBJ1-1	NA	NA	TGCAGCGTCATCAAAGGAGGGAACACTGAAGCTTTCTTT	CSVIKGGNTEAFF
TRBV7-9	TRBJ2-7	NA	NA	TGTGCCAGCAGCCCCCGGGCGGGACGGTCCTACGAGCAGTACTTC	CASSPRAGRSYEQYF
TRBV5-8	TRBJ2-7	TRBD2	NA	TGTGCCAGCAGCCGACTAGCGGGAGCCTACGAGCAGTACTTC	CASSRLAGAYEQYF
TRBV12-5	TRBJ2-2	TRBD1	NA	TGTGCTAGTGGTTCAGGACAGGGGGCGGCCGGGGAGCTGTTTTTT	CASGSGQGAAGELFF
TRBV28	TRBJ2-7	NA	NA	TGTGCCAGCGGGCAGTGGGTGGGGTACGAGCAGTACTTC	CASGQWVGYEQYF
TRBV6-5	TRBJ2-1	NA	NA	TGTGCCAGCAGTTACGGAGGGGGCGCCCACAATGAGCAGTTCTTC	CASSYGGGAHNEQFF
TRBV10-3	TRBJ1-1	NA	once	TGTGCCATCAGTGCCCGGGACAACACTGAAGCTTTCTTT	CAISARDNTEAFF